The 31 T cell receptor beta chains below come from one sample, sequenced in a study of CD4 and CD8 cells across lung adenocarcinoma regions. TCRdb reprocessed the PCR reads with MiXCR, giving one entry per CDR3 protein. The sample contains 2,500 or so distinct CDR3 sequences, roughly two thirds of which appear only once. Sequencing was carried out using CD4+ T cells from the center of a lung tumor. The receptors originated from a female donor with lung adenocarcinoma. The CD4 and CD8 labels of this study may be unreliable.

The J gene is TRBJ2-2, the V gene TRBV10-1; a weak D match, TRBD2 (5 bases). The CDR3 length is 13 residues. The V end was cut by 8 bases, the J end by 2 bases, with 9 bases between. The V gene's germline CDR1 is WNHNN and CDR2 SYGVQD (reference sequence). The CDR3 region has the DNA TGCGCCAGCCGCGAGGGAAACACCGGGGAGCTGTTTTTT. It specifies CASREGNTGELFF.

This sequence joins TRBV6-1 and TRBJ2-6; possible D gene TRBD2, 5 bases. CDR3 length equals 18 residues. Germline CDR1 MNHNS, CDR2 SASEGT. The V end was cut by 3 bases, the J end by 4 bases, with 19 bases between. CDR3 bases: TGTGCCAGCAGTGAGCTCCCTTTTGGCGGGTCCGGGGCCAACGTCCTGACTTTC. It translates to CASSELPFGGSGANVLTF.

The chain recombines TRBV6-1 with TRBJ2-1; D is ambiguous. Germline V gene lookup returns CDR1 MNHNS and CDR2 SASEGT. The CDR3 runs 16 residues. V lost 2 bases and J 0 bases, leaving 11 bases between the germline ends. The CDR3 DNA follows: TGTGCCAGCAGTGAACAGTGGCGACTCTCCTACAATGAGCAGTTCTTC. Its protein product is CASSEQWRLSYNEQFF.

V gene TRBV5-1 combines with J gene TRBJ1-1; 9 bases line up with TRBD1. Germline V gene sequence: CDR1 SGHRS, CDR2 YFSETQ. Trimming cost V 3 bases and J 5 bases; bases outside gene matches: 14. The CDR3 covers 17 residues. The CDR3 sequence: CASSWGDRESMGTEAFF. The CDR3 region has the DNA TGCGCCAGCAGCTGGGGGGACAGGGAATCAATGGGAACTGAAGCTTTCTTT.

V usage is TRBV6-1 and J usage is TRBJ2-5; 12 nucleotides line up with TRBD2. CDR3 length: 15 residues. Germline CDR1 MNHNS, CDR2 SASEGT. V was pared by 2 bases and J by 2 bases, with 0 bases of the junction left unmatched. CDR3 DNA: TGTGCCAGCAGTGAACTAGCGGGAGGGCAAGAGACCCAGTACTTC. Translation gives CASSELAGGQETQYF.

The J gene is TRBJ2-5, the V gene TRBV10-2; TRBD2 aligns across 7 bases. The germline V gene has CDR1 WSHSY and CDR2 SAAADI. V gave up 3 bases and J gave up 12 bases; unmatched junction bases: 7. The CDR3 spans 12 residues. CDR3 sequence: CASSDEGRGEYF. Written as DNA, the CDR3 is TGCGCCAGCAGTGACGAGGGGAGGGGAGAGTACTTC.

This clonotype appeared once. The V and J genes are TRBV7-2 and TRBJ2-4; TRBD1 matches at 9 bases. The V gene end was trimmed by 4 bases and the J gene end by 3 bases; junction bases not matched to a gene: 4. CDR1 and CDR2 from the germline V gene are SGHTA and FQGNSA. CDR3 length: 15 amino acids. For the CDR3, the DNA is TGTGCCAGCAGCTCGCCGACAGGGGGCAAAAACATTCAGTACTTC. Protein: CASSSPTGGKNIQYF.

The V call is TRBV4-1, the J call TRBJ1-6, with D maybe TRBD1 (6 bases). Trimming stripped 4 bases from V and 0 bases from J, with 19 bases between. The CDR3 spans 19 residues. Germline V gene sequence: CDR1 MGHRA, CDR2 YSYEKL. This CDR3 is CASSLRDTRFSSYNSPLHF. The CDR3 bases are TGCGCCAGCAGCCTCCGGGACACCCGATTCAGCTCCTATAATTCACCCCTCCACTTT.

The V call is TRBV12-3 or TRBV12-4, the J call TRBJ1-3; maybe TRBD1 (6 bases). The CDR3 is 16 amino acids. V was cut by 2 bases and J by 0 bases, with 11 bases left in between. The CDR3 protein is CASSLRGGASGNTIYF. CDR3 sequence (DNA): TGTGCCAGCAGTTTAAGGGGGGGGGCCTCTGGAAACACCATATATTTT.

The CDR3 sequence is CASSYRATGQGSYEQYF. DNA for the CDR3: TGTGCCAGCAGTTACCGCGCGACGGGACAGGGCTCCTACGAGCAGTACTTC. The chain couples TRBV6-5 to TRBJ2-7; TRBD1 matches at 9 bases. The CDR3 loop spans 17 amino acids. Trimming at V came to 2 bases and at J to 0 bases, leaving 8 bases not matched to a gene. Germline values: CDR1 MNHEY, CDR2 SVGAGI.

The CDR3 region is CASSYWDRGSANEKLFF. The CDR3 DNA follows: TGTGCCAGCAGTTACTGGGACAGAGGGTCGGCTAATGAAAAACTGTTTTTT. This chain connects TRBV6-2 or TRBV6-3 to TRBJ1-4, with TRBD1 matching 7 bases. The CDR3 is made up of 17 amino acids. Germline CDR1 MNHEY, CDR2 SVGEGT. With 1 base clipped from V and 3 bases from J, the junction kept 8 bases outside the gene matches.

The gene calls are TRBV10-3 and TRBJ2-1; D remains unclear. Looked up from germline, CDR1 is ENHRY and CDR2 is SYGVKD. CDR3 length equals 11 residues. Trimming removed 10 bases at V and 5 bases at J, with 9 bases between. CDR3 amino acids: CATQNNNEQFF. The CDR3 DNA reads as TGTGCCACCCAGAATAACAATGAGCAGTTCTTC.

This chain connects TRBV6-1 to TRBJ2-6; D perhaps matches TRBD1 (6 bases). The germline CDR1 and CDR2 sequences are MNHNS and SASEGT. V lost 4 bases and J 2 bases, leaving 18 bases between the germline ends. CDR3 length equals 18 residues. This CDR3 is CASSVLSGARAGANVLTF. CDR3 DNA sequence: TGTGCCAGCAGTGTTCTGTCAGGGGCCAGAGCTGGGGCCAACGTCCTGACTTTC.

The CDR3 sequence is CASGISGRYNEQFF. DNA of the CDR3: TGTGCTAGTGGAATTAGCGGGAGATACAATGAGCAGTTCTTC. The chain carries TRBV12-5 and TRBJ2-1; 9 bases map to TRBD2. This CDR3 comprises 14 residues. V shed 6 bases and J 4 bases; nucleotides not matched to a gene: 4. The V gene's germline CDR1 is LGHNT and CDR2 FRNRAP.

The chain has TRBV10-1 and TRBJ2-5; D ambiguous. The J call may not be correct, given that the DNA end is closer to TRBJ2-7. The CDR3 covers 14 residues. The germline CDR1 and CDR2 sequences are WNHNN and SYGVQD (reference sequence). CDR3 sequence reads: CASPKRQQPYEQYF. The CDR3 DNA reads TGCGCCAGCCCCAAACGGCAGCAACCCTACGAGCAGTACTTC.

V and J are TRBV7-2 and TRBJ2-1; 9 bases line up with TRBD2. The better agreement between TRBJ2-5 and the DNA end casts doubt on the J call. From germline, CDR1 is SGHTA and CDR2 FQGNSA. The CDR3 sequence is 17 residues long. As DNA, the CDR3 is TGTGCCAGCAGCTTAGTTGGCGGGGGGGCCCTTCAAGAGACCCAGTACTTC. Its translation: CASSLVGGGALQETQYF.

For this clonotype: At one of its ends the junction is not consistent with the germline gene, which may arise from a read error. The rearrangement links TRBV25-1 to TRBJ2-3, with 8 bases matching TRBD2. Germline V CDR1 and CDR2: MGHDK, SYGVNS. This CDR3 comprises 16 residues. The CDR3 spells CASTPGGQAATNTQYF. CDR3 DNA: TGTGCCAGCACCCCGGGGGGGCAAGCAGCCACAAATACGCAGTACTTT.

This chain joins TRBV6-1 and TRBJ2-7; no clear D. This CDR3 is built from 14 residues. Germline loops: CDR1 MNHNS, CDR2 SASEGT. V gave up 7 bases and J gave up 0 bases, with 13 bases separating them. The DNA for the CDR3 is TGTGCCAGCATCACGGACGGTAACTCCTACGAGCAGTACTTC. Its translation: CASITDGNSYEQYF.

This clonotype came up a few times. The rearrangement joins TRBV6-5 to TRBJ2-1, with TRBD1 matching 8 bases. CDR3 length equals 18 residues. Germline values: CDR1 MNHEY, CDR2 SVGAGI. The trim removed 4 bases at V and 10 bases at J, leaving 21 bases unmatched. The CDR3 sequence is CASSWTGFVSQSSYEQFF. The CDR3 DNA reads TGTGCCAGCAGTTGGACAGGGTTTGTCTCCCAGAGCTCCTACGAGCAGTTCTTC.

This clonotype showed up just a few times. This rearrangement joins TRBV7-2 to TRBJ2-1; D is uncertain. The DNA matches TRBJ2-7 better at its end, which makes the J call doubtful. The germline CDR1 and CDR2 sequences are SGHTA and FQGNSA. The CDR3 contains 14 residues. CDR3 sequence (DNA): TGTGCCAGCAGCTCCCCTTATCTCACTTACGAGCAGTACTTC. Its translation is CASSSPYLTYEQYF.

This clonotype turned up a few times. The CDR3 protein is CASSTSGGTYEQYF. As DNA, the CDR3 is TGTGCCAGCAGCACTAGCGGGGGGACCTACGAGCAGTACTTC. The J gene is TRBJ2-1, the V gene TRBV7-2; 12 nucleotides agree with TRBD2. The J call is doubtful: the DNA matches TRBJ2-7 better. The CDR3 is 14 residues long. Germline CDR1 is SGHTA and CDR2 is FQGNSA.

This chain links TRBV4-1 with TRBJ1-1; D unclear. V was trimmed by 3 bases and J by 5 bases, leaving 10 bases between them. The CDR3 runs 13 residues. Germline CDR1 is MGHRA and CDR2 is YSYEKL. The CDR3 here is CASSQQRETEAFF. CDR3 coding DNA: TGCGCCAGCAGCCAGCAAAGAGAGACTGAAGCTTTCTTT.

The rearrangement uses TRBV6-1 and TRBJ2-3, with 16 bases identical to TRBD2. The CDR3 extends over 17 amino acids. Germline values: CDR1 MNHNS, CDR2 SASEGT. The V segment lost 6 bases and the J segment 2 bases; nucleotides outside the gene matches: 5. CDR3: CASSKGTSGGVTDTQYF. The CDR3 nucleotides read TGTGCCAGCAGCAAAGGGACTAGCGGGGGGGTCACAGATACGCAGTATTTT.

The gene calls are TRBV6-5 and TRBJ2-4, with a tentative D call TRBD2 (7 bases). CDR1 and CDR2 (germline): MNHEY, SVGAGI. Between the trimmed V and J ends, which lost 7 bases and 12 bases, there was a span of 25 bases. This CDR3 is built from 15 residues. CDR3 residues: CASTLGPGGKDTQYF. The CDR3 bases are TGTGCCAGCACTTTGGGGCCGGGGGGCAAAGATACTCAGTACTTC.

The gene calls are TRBV10-1 and TRBJ2-1; the match to TRBD2 covers 7 bases. The CDR3 has 14 amino acids. The V segment lost 4 bases and the J segment 5 bases; nucleotides outside the gene matches: 5. Germline lookup yields CDR1 WNHNN and CDR2 SYGVQD (reference sequence). The CDR3 sequence: CASSASGMDNEQFF. CDR3 nucleotide sequence: TGCGCCAGCAGTGCAAGCGGGATGGACAATGAGCAGTTCTTC.

V is TRBV6-1 and J is TRBJ2-3, with a weak D call TRBD1 (6 bases). Trimming left V 5 bases short and J 5 bases short, with 17 bases between. Germline V gene sequence: CDR1 MNHNS, CDR2 SASEGT. There are 15 residues in the CDR3. The CDR3 DNA reads as TGTGCCAGCAGTCCGGGACACGGAGGTGTAGATACGCAGTATTTT. Encoded protein: CASSPGHGGVDTQYF.

This clonotype is large within its sample. The rearrangement links TRBV6-1 to TRBJ2-7; tentatively, D is TRBD1 (6 bases). V lost 1 base to trimming and J lost 0 bases, with 10 bases between them. The germline V gene has CDR1 MNHNS and CDR2 SASEGT. This CDR3 is built from 15 residues. The CDR3 is CASSEGDISSYEQYF. In nucleotides, the CDR3 is TGTGCCAGCAGTGAAGGGGACATCAGCTCCTACGAGCAGTACTTC.

The rearrangement joins TRBV12-3 or TRBV12-4 to TRBJ2-2, with D possibly TRBD2 on 5 matching bases. Between the trimmed V and J ends, which lost 7 bases and 0 bases, there was a span of 9 bases. This CDR3 comprises 14 residues. CDR3 in amino acids: CASKGGSNTGELFF. The CDR3, as DNA: TGTGCCAGCAAGGGCGGGTCGAACACCGGGGAGCTGTTTTTT.

This chain uses TRBV7-6 with TRBJ2-1; 13 nucleotides align to TRBD2. Trimming cost V 5 bases and J 0 bases; bases outside gene matches: 4. This CDR3 has 17 residues. In germline, CDR1 is SGHVS, CDR2 FNYEAQ. CDR3 region: CASSTGLAGRSYNEQFF. Here the CDR3 DNA reads TGTGCCAGCAGCACGGGACTAGCGGGACGCTCCTACAATGAGCAGTTCTTC.

This sequence joins TRBV6-1 and TRBJ1-5, with a tentative D call TRBD1 (5 bases). Per germline, CDR1 MNHNS and CDR2 SASEGT. V lost 6 bases to trimming and J lost 1 base, with 7 bases between them. The CDR3 sequence is 13 residues long. The CDR3 protein is CASRDTSNQPQHF. In DNA, the CDR3 is TGTGCCAGCAGGGACACCAGCAATCAGCCCCAGCATTTT.

This rearrangement joins TRBV12-3 or TRBV12-4 to TRBJ2-1; D is unclear. The CDR3 covers 14 residues. With 3 bases removed from V and 3 bases from J, the gap between germline ends came to 9 bases. Here the CDR3 DNA reads TGTGCCAGCAGTTTTCTTGGCGGCTACAATGAGCAGTTCTTC. Encoded protein: CASSFLGGYNEQFF.